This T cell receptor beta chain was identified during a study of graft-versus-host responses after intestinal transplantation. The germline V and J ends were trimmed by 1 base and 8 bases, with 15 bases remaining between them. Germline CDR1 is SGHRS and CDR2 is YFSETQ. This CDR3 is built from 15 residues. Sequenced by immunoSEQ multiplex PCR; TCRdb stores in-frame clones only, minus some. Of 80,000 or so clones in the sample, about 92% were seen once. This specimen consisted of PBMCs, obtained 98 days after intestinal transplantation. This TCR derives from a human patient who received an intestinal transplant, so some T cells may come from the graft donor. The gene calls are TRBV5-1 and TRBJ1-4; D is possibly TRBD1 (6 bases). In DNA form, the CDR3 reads TGCGCCAGCAGCTTGAGCAGAGGGGGTGACGAAAAACTGTTTTTT. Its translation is CASSLSRGGDEKLFF. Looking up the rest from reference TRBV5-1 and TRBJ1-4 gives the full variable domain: KAGVTQTPRYLIKTRGQQVTLSCSPISGHRSVSWYQQTPGQGLQFLFEYFSETQRNKGNFPGRFSGRQFSNSRSEMNVSTLELGDSALYLCASSLSRGGDEKLFFGSGTQLSVL.